The entry that follows covers one T cell receptor beta chain sequence. Its target is not known. This entry is derived from a study of cytomegalovirus exposure and HLA in healthy donors. General study results and limits: What was likely a sequencing artifact was a cluster of highly shared sequence variants.

PCR involved 60 Vbeta and 13 Jbeta primers. TCRdb's table, derived via immunoSEQ multiplex PCR, lists solely in-frame clones and lacks some. Here the sample spans hundreds of thousands of clones, 70% to 90% being singletons. CDR1 is SGHAT and CDR2 is FQNNGV in the germline V gene. The CDR3 contains 16 residues. V lost 3 bases and J lost 2, with 17 bases in between. The gene calls are TRBV11-2 and TRBJ2-7; a possible D gene is TRBD2 (6 bases). Sequenced input: PBMCs. The TCR sequence derives from a woman younger than 35 in good health and CMV-seronegative. Written as DNA, the CDR3 is TGTGCCAGCAGCTTCGTGGGGGGTAAAAATCCCTACGAGCAGTACTTC. As protein: CASSFVGGKNPYEQYF.